Sequencing of this TCR beta chain was carried out in a study of shared T cell receptors in the human thymus. This clone occurred once. Libraries were prepared by immunoSEQ multiplex PCR; TCRdb keeps only in-frame clonotypes and omits some of them. The table records some 720,000 clones, more than 75% of them present only once. Unmatched junction bases numbered 9, after V lost 4 bases and J lost 5 bases. CDR3 length: 16 residues. Looked up from germline, CDR1 is SGHDT and CDR2 is YYEEEE. The sample was also reused in another study, on human thymus T cells. Per that study: Related studies noted strongly shared thymic repertoires across unrelated people.

The clonotype originates from a boy younger than two with a congenital heart defect. The sequenced sample was thymocytes. The chain has TRBV5-6 and TRBJ1-3, with 10 bases identical to TRBD1. The CDR3 sequence: CASSGTTGGDRNTIYF. CDR3 bases: TGTGCCAGCAGCGGAACGACAGGGGGCGACCGAAACACCATATATTTT.